The rows below give T cell receptor beta chains drawn from one sample of a study of cytomegalovirus exposure and HLA in healthy donors. The table came from immunoSEQ multiplex PCR; TCRdb's copy has only in-frame clones and leaves some out. The data show roughly 200,000 clones, around 74% seen once. The sequenced sample consisted of PBMCs. The receptors were sampled from a girl under 18 in good health and CMV-seropositive. Each CDR3 is given with its conserved first and last residue. Size is omitted from some rows. Given values are once, few, many or a class for expanded clones.

-	TRBV19	CASRRQTGGNTIYF
few	TRBV10-2	CASSESLSGGWGRSYEQYF
-	TRBV29-1	CSAPEGGLNTEAFF
-	TRBV27	CASSPKGTVGTAAFF
-	TRBV9	CASSGTSGSIGELFF
-	TRBV6-5	CASSTGETQYF
-	TRBV7-6	CASSPSRDRGPYEQYF
-	TRBV4-3	CASSWDMSDGNTIYF
-	TRBV5-6	CASRRTTGLSTGELFF
few	TRBV13	CASSLRDTYNEQFF
-	TRBV6-6	CASSYSGSYEQYF
-	TRBV5-1	CASSTASGADTQYF
-	TRBV9	CASSDGGGSRETQYF
-	TRBV19	CASSLRTNSYEQYF
-	TRBV23-1	CARAGLYQETQYF
-	TRBV6-5	CASSSLGHLTDTQYF
-	TRBV5-6	CASSSTMTGNYGYTF
-	TRBV19	CASSADNYNEQFF
once	TRBV10-2	CASQGVMNTEAFF
few	TRBV6-5	CASSRSTGGVYEQYF
-	TRBV20-1	CSAVPGQPFTF
-	TRBV6-6	CASIPPGSGEGGELFF
-	TRBV7-8	CASSHMTGAGGYTF
few	TRBV4-3	CASSQEMRGARTEAFF
-	TRBV10-3	CAIGETSGQETQYF
few	TRBV6-5	CASSYEGVTYEQYF
-	TRBV6-6	CASSVQGGTEAFF
-	TRBV9	CASSVEGYWNEAFF
-	TRBV30	CAYDRGGQPQHF
few	TRBV29-1	CSGRLAGGLAAKETQYF
-	TRBV11-2	CASSPAGDYGYTF
-	TRBV4-3	CASSQGVSVIGGPANNSPLHF
once	TRBV7-2	CASSFSPNTGELFF
-	TRBV12-5	CASGLKQGNVDSPLHF
-	TRBV9	CASSVGHTEAFF
once	TRBV11-2	CASRFAGQGIYEQYF
-	TRBV5-4	CASSLANGANVLTF
-	TRBV15	CATSRGAGLGANVLTF
-	TRBV5-5	CASSPLAGGPGGELFF
-	TRBV4-1	CASRQQGSGANVLTF
-	TRBV7-9	CASSLVGQKRDTEAFF
-	TRBV2	CASSPMRGLAKNIQYF
-	TRBV6-5	CASSRGGQGGNTIYF
-	TRBV10-2	CATGLAGGDTQYF
-	TRBV19	CASTWTGNSQPQHF